This TCR beta chain originates from a study of T cell repertoires in cytomegalovirus infection. Study overall: Through public TCR beta signatures, both CMV infection and matching HLA type were indicated. Findings and caveats of the study: The response measured ex vivo was dominated by TCR beta clonotypes (HLA-C-restricted and CMV-specific). Summed frequency of shared TCR beta families picked out CMV carriers who also had the relevant HLA.

As regards this clonotype: What it binds is not known.

TCRdb processed the reads anew with MiXCR; each CDR3 protein has one entry. This sample has around 240,000 distinct CDR3 sequences, with over 20% found just once. The CDR3 spans 14 residues. Germline lookup yields CDR1 LNHNV and CDR2 YYDKDF (reference sequence). The trim removed 4 bases at V and 3 bases at J, leaving 6 bases unmatched. The sequencing sample was made of CD8+ T cells from PBMCs. This receptor was obtained from a human donor in good health (CMV status not recorded). Some clones in this sample may be carry-over from other donors' samples. This chain uses TRBV15 with TRBJ2-7; TRBD1 agrees at 7 bases. As DNA, the CDR3 is TGTGCCACCAGCACGAGGACAGGAGTCTACGAGCAGTACTTC. It yields the protein CATSTRTGVYEQYF.